Below, 6 T cell receptor beta chains from the same sample are listed, as sequenced in a study of blood T cell repertoires in COVID-19. The data were produced by immunoSEQ multiplex PCR, yet TCRdb's version contains in-frame clones alone and is incomplete. This table holds tens of thousands of clones, 85% to 90% found once. The sequenced sample consisted of peripheral blood. The receptors come from a woman of 80 years or more with COVID-19, enrolled during active disease.

V is TRBV9 and J is TRBJ2-5, with TRBD2 as a possible D gene (7 bases). V shed 2 bases and J shed 9 bases, with 17 bases lying between them. This CDR3 is built from 14 residues. Germline V gene data show CDR1 as SGDLS and CDR2 as YYNGEE. The CDR3 DNA is TGTGCCAGCAGCGTCGGGGGGCGCGGAAGGGCCCAGTACTTC. This encodes CASSVGGRGRAQYF.

The V gene is TRBV25-1, the J gene TRBJ1-6, with TRBD1 identical over 8 bases. The junction had 6 bases not matched to a gene; V was cut back by 5 bases and J by 6 bases. The CDR3 is 15 amino acids. CDR1 MGHDK and CDR2 SYGVNS come from the germline V gene. DNA of the CDR3: TGTGCCAGCAGTCATACACAGGGGGTTAATTCACCCCTCCACTTT. Protein: CASSHTQGVNSPLHF. The complete variable domain, with remaining parts taken from reference TRBV25-1 and TRBJ1-6, reads EADIYQTPRYLVIGTGKKITLECSQTMGHDKMYWYQQDPGMELHLIHYSYGVNSTEKGDLSSESTVSRIRTEHFPLTLESARPSHTSQYLCASSHTQGVNSPLHFGNGTRLTVT.

The chain recombines TRBV15 with TRBJ1-5; the D gene is possibly TRBD1 (5 bases). The CDR3 extends over 15 amino acids. Germline V CDR1 and CDR2: LNHNV, YYDKDF (reference sequence). The V gene lost 2 bases and the J gene lost 1 base, with 9 bases spanning the gap. CDR3 loop: CATSRIKGSNQPQHF. Written as DNA, the CDR3 is TGTGCCACCAGCAGAATTAAGGGGAGCAATCAGCCCCAGCATTTT. Together with reference TRBV15 and TRBJ1-5, the CDR3 gives the full variable domain: DAMVIQNPRYQVTQFGKPVTLSCSQTLNHNVMYWYQQKSSQAPKLLFHYYDKDFNNEADTPDNFQSRRPNTSFCFLDIRSPGLGDTAMYLCATSRIKGSNQPQHFGDGTRLSIL.

J is TRBJ1-1 and V is TRBV2; 8 bases are shared with TRBD1. Germline CDR1 and CDR2: SNHLY and FYNNEI. The CDR3 totals 14 residues. V gave up 6 bases and J gave up 6 bases; unmatched junction bases: 9. This CDR3 is CASRRTGQTPEAFF. The CDR3 DNA sequence: TGTGCCAGCAGGAGGACAGGGCAAACTCCTGAAGCTTTCTTT.

The chain employs TRBV7-2 and TRBJ2-1, with TRBD2 matching over 10 bases. This CDR3 has 15 amino acids. Trimming took 3 bases from V and 8 from J; bases not matched to a gene: 7. Germline values: CDR1 SGHTA, CDR2 FQGNSA. In nucleotides, the CDR3 is TGTGCCAGCAGCTTTAAAAGCGGGGGGGCGGATGAGCAGTTCTTC. Its protein product is CASSFKSGGADEQFF.

The V call is TRBV11-3, the J call TRBJ2-1; 14 bases are a match to TRBD2. This CDR3 spans 14 amino acids. V lost 4 bases to trimming and J lost 14 bases; unmatched junction nucleotides: 7. The V gene's germline CDR1 is SGHNT and CDR2 YENEEA. CDR3 sequence (DNA): TGTGCCAGCAGCTCGGGACTAGCGGGAGCTTCAGAGTTCTTC. Translating gives CASSSGLAGASEFF.